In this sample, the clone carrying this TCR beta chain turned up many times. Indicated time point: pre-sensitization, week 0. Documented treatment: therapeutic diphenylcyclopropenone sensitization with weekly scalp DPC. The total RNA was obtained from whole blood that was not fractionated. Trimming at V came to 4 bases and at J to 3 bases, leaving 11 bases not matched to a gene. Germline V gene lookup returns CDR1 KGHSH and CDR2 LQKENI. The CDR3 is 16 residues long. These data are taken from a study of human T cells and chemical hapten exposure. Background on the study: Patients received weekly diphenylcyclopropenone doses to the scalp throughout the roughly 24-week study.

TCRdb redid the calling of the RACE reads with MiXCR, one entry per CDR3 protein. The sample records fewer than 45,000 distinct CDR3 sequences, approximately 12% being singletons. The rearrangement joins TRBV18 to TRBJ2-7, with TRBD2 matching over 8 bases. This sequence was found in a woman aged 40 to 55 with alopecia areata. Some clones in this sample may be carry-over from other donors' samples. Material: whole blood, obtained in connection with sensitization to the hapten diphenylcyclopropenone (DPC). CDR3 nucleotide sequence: TGTGCCAGCTCACTCGCCTTAGCGGGAAGGGACTACGAGCAGTACTTC. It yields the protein CASSLALAGRDYEQYF.